These 15 T cell receptor beta chains came from one sample sequenced in a study of radiation and T cells in renal cell carcinoma. Time point of the sample: blood 2 weeks post-SBRT. As to treatment: 15 Gy SBRT to primary tumor, nephrectomy 4 weeks later. Assay used: immunoSEQ multiplex PCR; TCRdb lists only in-frame clones, some missing. This table has about 150,000 clones, about 87% appearing once. The sequences come from blood, collected from a patient whose treatment included radiotherapy and nephrectomy. All receptors derive from a woman between 50 and 59 years old with renal cell carcinoma.

This chain joins TRBV7-2 and TRBJ1-1; D may be TRBD1 (6 bases). The CDR3 is 16 amino acids. The germline V gene has CDR1 SGHTA and CDR2 FQGNSA. The ends were cut back, 2 bases at V and 2 bases at J, with 15 bases in the middle. Written as DNA, the CDR3 is TGTGCCAGCAGCTTACTTCAGGCAGGGGTAAACACTGAAGCTTTCTTT. This codes for CASSLLQAGVNTEAFF.

This chain links TRBV2 with TRBJ1-2; 7 bases align to TRBD1. Germline V gives CDR1 SNHLY, CDR2 FYNNEI. This CDR3 has 13 amino acids. Unmatched junction bases numbered 6, after V lost 5 bases and J lost 6 bases. The CDR3 spells CASSSGTANGYTF. CDR3 bases: TGTGCCAGCAGTTCCGGGACAGCGAATGGCTACACCTTC. Supplemented by reference TRBV2 and TRBJ1-2, the full variable domain reads EPEVTQTPSHQVTQMGQEVILRCVPISNHLYFYWYRQILGQKVEFLVSFYNNEISEKSEIFDDQFSVERPDGSNFTLKIRSTKLEDSAMYFCASSSGTANGYTFGSGTRLTVV.

The sample holds one count of this clone. The chain is built from TRBV6-6 and TRBJ2-5; TRBD2 matches at 7 bases. V dropped 7 bases and J dropped 10; count of bases not matched to a gene: 15. CDR3 size: 14 residues. Germline CDR1 is MNHNY and CDR2 is SVGAGI (reference sequence). CDR3 coding DNA: TGTGCCAGCAACCCAGCGGGGCTGGATGGGATCCAGTACTTC. As protein: CASNPAGLDGIQYF.

A single count supports this clone. The chain carries TRBV9 and TRBJ2-3, with D possibly TRBD2 on 5 matching bases. From germline, CDR1 is SGDLS and CDR2 YYNGEE. The CDR3 runs 14 residues. Trimming stripped 3 bases from V and 3 bases from J, with 11 bases between. The CDR3 DNA reads TGTGCCAGCAGCGATAGGACGGGGACAGATACGCAGTATTTT. Translation gives CASSDRTGTDTQYF.

This rearrangement joins TRBV1 to TRBJ2-5; TRBD2 is taken as the D call from the table, unchecked against the DNA. TRBV1 is recorded as a pseudogene. This CDR3 region has 18 residues. CDR3 protein: CTSSQEERTSGNQETQYF. The CDR3, as DNA: TGCACCAGCAGCCAAGAAGAAAGGACTAGCGGGAACCAAGAGACCCAGTACTTC.

This rearrangement joins TRBV7-9 to TRBJ1-1; D gene unclear. V dropped 6 bases and J dropped 1 base, with 9 bases sitting between them. CDR1 and CDR2 (germline): SEHNR, FQNEAQ (reference sequence). The CDR3 spans 13 residues. The CDR3 here is CASRVSWNTEAFF. CDR3 coding DNA: TGTGCCAGCAGGGTGTCGTGGAACACTGAAGCTTTCTTT.

The chain links TRBV4-3 to TRBJ1-2, with unresolved D. Trimming took off 3 bases at V and 3 bases at J, with 14 bases between the two ends. Germline CDR1 reads LGHNA; CDR2 reads YSLEER. This CDR3 has 15 residues. CDR3 region: CASSHVEEGHYGYTF. The CDR3 DNA follows: TGCGCCAGCAGCCATGTTGAAGAAGGACACTATGGCTACACCTTC.

V gene TRBV7-9 combines with J gene TRBJ2-3; 7 positions match TRBD2. Germline V gene data show CDR1 as SEHNR and CDR2 as FQNEAQ (reference sequence). This CDR3 comprises 15 residues. Trimming removed 7 bases from V and 0 bases from J; junction bases left unmatched: 7. The CDR3 DNA sequence: TGTGCCAGCACCCTTTGGGGGGGGAGCACAGATACGCAGTATTTT. This gives the protein CASTLWGGSTDTQYF.

V gene TRBV9 combines with J gene TRBJ2-5; D may be TRBD1 (5 bases). The CDR3 totals 16 residues. Germline V gives CDR1 SGDLS, CDR2 YYNGEE. Trimming left V 5 bases short and J 2 bases short, with 19 bases between. The chain's CDR3 is CASSGSGRAKQETQYF. CDR3 bases: TGTGCCAGCAGTGGATCGGGCAGGGCTAAACAAGAGACCCAGTACTTC. Full variable domain (outside the CDR3, taken from reference TRBV9 and TRBJ2-5): DSGVTQTPKHLITATGQRVTLRCSPRSGDLSVYWYQQSLDQGLQFLIQYYNGEERAKGNILERFSAQQFPDLHSELNLSSLELGDSALYFCASSGSGRAKQETQYFGPGTRLLVL.

The rearrangement links TRBV7-9 to TRBJ1-5; TRBD1 matches 7 bases. The CDR3 contains 16 residues. CDR1 is SEHNR, CDR2 FQNEAQ, per germline (reference sequence). Trimming removed 0 bases from V and 1 base from J; junction bases left unmatched: 3. CDR3 DNA sequence: TGTGCCAGCAGCTTAGCTACGACAGGGAGCAATCAGCCCCAGCATTTT. Its protein product is CASSLATTGSNQPQHF.

CDR3 loop: CASSAQGAREQYF. The CDR3 DNA is TGTGCCAGCAGTGCCCAGGGGGCGCGAGAGCAGTACTTC. J is TRBJ2-7 and V is TRBV6-5; 8 bases fit TRBD1. The germline gives CDR1 MNHEY, CDR2 SVGAGI. J gave up 7 bases and V 5 bases, and 7 bases lay outside the gene matches. The CDR3 length is 13 residues.

This sequence joins TRBV5-1 and TRBJ2-5; no definite D call. Germline assignment: CDR1 SGHRS and CDR2 YFSETQ. The CDR3 loop spans 13 amino acids. Trimming pared 0 bases from V and 0 bases from J, leaving 3 bases between. The CDR3 sequence: CASSLGYQETQYF. CDR3 in DNA: TGCGCCAGCAGCTTGGGGTACCAAGAGACCCAGTACTTC.

A single count supports this clone. This chain joins TRBV4-3 and TRBJ1-1, with 8 bases that match TRBD1. V trimming: 0 bases; J trimming: 5 bases; junction bases outside the gene matches: 8. Germline CDR1 and CDR2: LGHNA and YSLEER. CDR3 length: 16 residues. The CDR3 region is CASSQDLTGGLTEAFF. CDR3 nucleotide sequence: TGCGCCAGCAGCCAAGATCTAACAGGGGGGTTGACTGAAGCTTTCTTT.

The chain has TRBV18 and TRBJ2-4; D perhaps matches TRBD1 (5 bases). Germline-derived CDR1 and CDR2 are KGHSH and LQKENI. V was cut by 3 bases and J by 6 bases, with 15 bases left in between. This CDR3 is built from 15 residues. The CDR3 here is CASSPFTPDRNIQYF. The CDR3 nucleotides are TGTGCCAGCTCACCCTTTACCCCCGACAGAAACATTCAGTACTTC.

The V and J genes are TRBV5-6 and TRBJ1-2, with a possible D match to TRBD1 (5 bases). V was trimmed by 4 bases and J by 1 base, leaving 8 bases between them. CDR1 SGHDT and CDR2 YYEEEE come from the germline V gene. The CDR3 is 13 residues long. The CDR3 DNA sequence: TGTGCCAGCAGCCTGGACAATAACTATGGCTACACCTTC. Translation: CASSLDNNYGYTF.